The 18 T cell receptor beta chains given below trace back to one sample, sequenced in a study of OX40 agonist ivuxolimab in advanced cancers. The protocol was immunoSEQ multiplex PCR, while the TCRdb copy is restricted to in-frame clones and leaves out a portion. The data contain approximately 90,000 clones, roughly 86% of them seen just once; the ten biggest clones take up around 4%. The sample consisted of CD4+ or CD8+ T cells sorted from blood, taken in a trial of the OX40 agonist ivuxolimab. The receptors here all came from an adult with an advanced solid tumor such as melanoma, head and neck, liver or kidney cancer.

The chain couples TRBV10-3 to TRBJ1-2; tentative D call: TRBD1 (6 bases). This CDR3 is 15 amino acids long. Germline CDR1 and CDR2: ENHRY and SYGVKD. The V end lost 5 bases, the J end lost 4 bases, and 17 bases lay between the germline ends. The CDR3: CAISPGGGRGYGYTF. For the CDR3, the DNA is TGTGCCATCAGTCCTGGTGGGGGGCGCGGCTATGGCTACACCTTC.

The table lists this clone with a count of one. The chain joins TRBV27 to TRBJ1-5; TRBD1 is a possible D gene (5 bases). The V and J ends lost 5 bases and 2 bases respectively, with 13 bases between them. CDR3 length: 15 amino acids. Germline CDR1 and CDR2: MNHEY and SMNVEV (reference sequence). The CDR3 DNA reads TGTGCCAGCAGTCAGGCAGGGATACGCAATCAGCCCCAGCATTTT. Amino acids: CASSQAGIRNQPQHF.

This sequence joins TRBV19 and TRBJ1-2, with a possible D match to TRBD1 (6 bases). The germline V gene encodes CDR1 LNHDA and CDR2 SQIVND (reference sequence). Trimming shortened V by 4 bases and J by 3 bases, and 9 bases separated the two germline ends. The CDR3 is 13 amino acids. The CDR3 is CASSTTGYYGYTF. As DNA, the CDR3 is TGTGCCAGTAGTACTACAGGGTACTATGGCTACACCTTC.

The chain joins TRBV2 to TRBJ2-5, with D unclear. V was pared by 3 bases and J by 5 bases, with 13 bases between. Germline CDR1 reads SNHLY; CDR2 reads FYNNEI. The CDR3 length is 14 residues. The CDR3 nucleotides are TGTGCCAGCAGTGACCAATACGGATTCGAGACCCAGTACTTC. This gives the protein CASSDQYGFETQYF.

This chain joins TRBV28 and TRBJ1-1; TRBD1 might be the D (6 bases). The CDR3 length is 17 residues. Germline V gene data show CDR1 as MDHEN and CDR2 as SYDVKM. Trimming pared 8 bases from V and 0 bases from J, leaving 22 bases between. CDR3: CASLTGLPQTMNTEAFF. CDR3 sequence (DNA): TGTGCCAGCTTAACAGGGCTTCCGCAGACCATGAACACTGAAGCTTTCTTT.

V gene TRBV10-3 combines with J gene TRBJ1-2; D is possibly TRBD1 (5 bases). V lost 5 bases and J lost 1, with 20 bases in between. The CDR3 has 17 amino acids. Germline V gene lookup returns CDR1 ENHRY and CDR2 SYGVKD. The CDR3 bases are TGTGCCATCAGTCCCGGGACTTCCCTAAACCTTAACTATGGCTACACCTTC. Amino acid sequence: CAISPGTSLNLNYGYTF.

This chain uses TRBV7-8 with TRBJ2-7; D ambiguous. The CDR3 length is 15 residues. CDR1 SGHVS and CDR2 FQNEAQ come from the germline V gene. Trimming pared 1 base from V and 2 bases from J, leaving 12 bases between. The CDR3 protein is CASSLDLPTTYEQYV. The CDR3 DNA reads TGTGCCAGCAGCTTAGACCTACCAACAACCTACGAGCAGTACGTC.

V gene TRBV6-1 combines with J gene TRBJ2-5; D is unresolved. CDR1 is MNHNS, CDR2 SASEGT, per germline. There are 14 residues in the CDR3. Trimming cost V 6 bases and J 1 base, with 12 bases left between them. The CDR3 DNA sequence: TGTGCCAGCAGCGTAGGGCTTTCCCAAGAGACCCAGTACTTC. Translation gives CASSVGLSQETQYF.

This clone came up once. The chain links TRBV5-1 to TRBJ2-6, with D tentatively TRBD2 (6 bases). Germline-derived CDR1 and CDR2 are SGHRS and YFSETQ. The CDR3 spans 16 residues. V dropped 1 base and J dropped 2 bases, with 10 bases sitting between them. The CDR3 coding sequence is TGCGCCAGCAGCTTGCGGGGGTCGACTGGGGCCAACGTCCTGACTTTC. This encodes CASSLRGSTGANVLTF.

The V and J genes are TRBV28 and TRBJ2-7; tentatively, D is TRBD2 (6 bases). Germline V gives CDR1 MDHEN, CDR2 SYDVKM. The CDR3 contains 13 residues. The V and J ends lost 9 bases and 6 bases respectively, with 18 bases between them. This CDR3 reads CASAGRRVGEQYF. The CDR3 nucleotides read TGTGCCAGTGCGGGAAGAAGGGTGGGCGAGCAGTACTTC.

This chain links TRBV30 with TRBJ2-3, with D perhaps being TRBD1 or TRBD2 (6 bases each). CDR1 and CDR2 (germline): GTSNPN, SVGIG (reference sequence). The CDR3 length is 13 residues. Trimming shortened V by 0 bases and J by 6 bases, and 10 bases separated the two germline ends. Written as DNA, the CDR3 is TGTGCCTGGAGTGTGGGGGGCGGGGATACGCAGTATTTT. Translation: CAWSVGGGDTQYF.

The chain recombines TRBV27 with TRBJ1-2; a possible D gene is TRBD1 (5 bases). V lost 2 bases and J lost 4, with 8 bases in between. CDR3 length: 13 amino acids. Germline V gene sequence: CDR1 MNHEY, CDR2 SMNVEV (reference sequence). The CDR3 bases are TGTGCCAGCAGTTTAAACGGGGGCTATGGCTACACCTTC. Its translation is CASSLNGGYGYTF.

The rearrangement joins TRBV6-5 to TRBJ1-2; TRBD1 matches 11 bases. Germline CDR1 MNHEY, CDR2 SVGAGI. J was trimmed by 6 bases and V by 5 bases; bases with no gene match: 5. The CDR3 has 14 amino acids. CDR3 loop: CASSHPDRGHGYTF. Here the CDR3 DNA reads TGTGCCAGCAGTCACCCGGACAGGGGGCATGGCTACACCTTC.

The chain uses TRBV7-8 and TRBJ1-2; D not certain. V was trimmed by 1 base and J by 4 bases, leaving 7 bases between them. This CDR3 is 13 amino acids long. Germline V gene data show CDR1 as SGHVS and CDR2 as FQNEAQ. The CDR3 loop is CASSLVESYGYTF. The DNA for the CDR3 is TGTGCCAGCAGCTTAGTTGAGAGCTATGGCTACACCTTC.

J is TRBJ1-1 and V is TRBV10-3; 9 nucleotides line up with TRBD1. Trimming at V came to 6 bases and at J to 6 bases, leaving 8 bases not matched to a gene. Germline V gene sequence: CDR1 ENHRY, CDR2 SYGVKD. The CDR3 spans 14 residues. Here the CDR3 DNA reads TGTGCCATCAGACAGGGGGCGCTTGGTTCTGAAGCTTTCTTT. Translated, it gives CAIRQGALGSEAFF.

The CDR3 DNA reads as TGTGCCAGCAGTCTTGGACACAGCTCCTATAATTCACCCCTCCACTTT. It translates to CASSLGHSSYNSPLHF. The chain links TRBV27 to TRBJ1-6, with D possibly matching TRBD1 (5 bases). There are 16 residues in the CDR3. CDR1 and CDR2 (germline): MNHEY, SMNVEV (reference sequence). The V and J ends lost 5 bases and 0 bases respectively, with 11 bases between them.

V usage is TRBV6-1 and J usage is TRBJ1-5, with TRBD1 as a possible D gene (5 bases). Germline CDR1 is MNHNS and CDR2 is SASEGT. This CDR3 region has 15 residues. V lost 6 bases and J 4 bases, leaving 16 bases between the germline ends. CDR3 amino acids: CASSPNRGGNQPQHF. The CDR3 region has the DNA TGTGCCAGCAGCCCCAATCGGGGGGGAAATCAGCCCCAGCATTTT.

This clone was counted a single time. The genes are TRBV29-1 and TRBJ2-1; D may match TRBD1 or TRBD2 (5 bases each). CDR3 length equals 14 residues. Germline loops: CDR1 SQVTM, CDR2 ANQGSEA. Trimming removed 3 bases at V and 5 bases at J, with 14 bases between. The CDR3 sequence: CSVDRTGTNNEQFF. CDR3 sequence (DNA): TGCAGCGTTGATCGAACGGGGACCAACAATGAGCAGTTCTTC.